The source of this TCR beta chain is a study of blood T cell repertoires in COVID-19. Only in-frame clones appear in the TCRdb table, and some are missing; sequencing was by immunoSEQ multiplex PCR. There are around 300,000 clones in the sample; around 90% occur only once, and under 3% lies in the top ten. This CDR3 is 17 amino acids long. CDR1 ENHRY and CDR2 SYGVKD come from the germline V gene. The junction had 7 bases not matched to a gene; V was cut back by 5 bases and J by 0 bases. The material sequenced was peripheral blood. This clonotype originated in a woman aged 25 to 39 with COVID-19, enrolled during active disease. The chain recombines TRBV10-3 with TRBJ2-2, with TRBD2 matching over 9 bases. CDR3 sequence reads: CAISSSGTSPNTGELFF. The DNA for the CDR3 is TGTGCCATCAGTTCGTCTGGGACTAGCCCGAACACCGGGGAGCTGTTTTTT.